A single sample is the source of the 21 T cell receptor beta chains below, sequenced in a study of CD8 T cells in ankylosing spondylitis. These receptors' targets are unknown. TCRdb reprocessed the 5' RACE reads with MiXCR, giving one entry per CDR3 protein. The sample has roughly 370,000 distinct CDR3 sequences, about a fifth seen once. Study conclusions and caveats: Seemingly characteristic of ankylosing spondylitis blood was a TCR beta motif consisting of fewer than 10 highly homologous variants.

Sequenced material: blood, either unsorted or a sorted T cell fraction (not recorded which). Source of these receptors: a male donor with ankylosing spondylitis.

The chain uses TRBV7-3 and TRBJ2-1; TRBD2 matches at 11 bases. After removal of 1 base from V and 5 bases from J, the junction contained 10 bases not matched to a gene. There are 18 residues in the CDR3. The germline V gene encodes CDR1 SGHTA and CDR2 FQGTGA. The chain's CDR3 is CASSLSQGLADWNNEQFF. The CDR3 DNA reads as TGTGCCAGCAGCTTAAGTCAGGGACTAGCGGATTGGAACAATGAGCAGTTCTTC.

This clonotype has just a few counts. CDR3 loop: CASSEGRTGGGGRETQYF. Written as DNA, the CDR3 is TGTGCCAGCAGTGAAGGCCGGACAGGGGGTGGAGGGCGTGAGACCCAGTACTTC. The chain carries TRBV6-1 and TRBJ2-5, with 10 positions matching TRBD1. V lost 1 base, J lost 5 bases, and 13 bases stayed unmatched. This CDR3 is built from 18 residues. Germline CDR1 reads MNHNS; CDR2 reads SASEGT.

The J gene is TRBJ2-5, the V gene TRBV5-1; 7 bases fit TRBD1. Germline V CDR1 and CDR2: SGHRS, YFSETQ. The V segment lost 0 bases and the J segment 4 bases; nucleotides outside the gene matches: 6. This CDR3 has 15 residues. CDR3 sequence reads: CASSLDGYRGETQYF. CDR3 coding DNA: TGCGCCAGCAGCTTGGACGGGTACAGGGGAGAGACCCAGTACTTC.

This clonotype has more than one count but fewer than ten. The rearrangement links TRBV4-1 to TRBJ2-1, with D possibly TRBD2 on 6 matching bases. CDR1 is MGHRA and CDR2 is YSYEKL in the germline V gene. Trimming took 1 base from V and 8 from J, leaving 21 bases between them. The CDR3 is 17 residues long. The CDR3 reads CASSQASSSGLRDEQFF. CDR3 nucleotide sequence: TGCGCCAGCAGCCAAGCGTCGTCCAGCGGACTAAGGGATGAGCAGTTCTTC.

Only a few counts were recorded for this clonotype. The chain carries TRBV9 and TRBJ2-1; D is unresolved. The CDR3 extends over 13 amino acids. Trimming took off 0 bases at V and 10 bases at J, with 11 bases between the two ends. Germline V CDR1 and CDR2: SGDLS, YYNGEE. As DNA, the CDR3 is TGTGCCAGCAGCGTAGTCCCAAGACGAGAGCAGTTCTTC. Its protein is CASSVVPRREQFF.

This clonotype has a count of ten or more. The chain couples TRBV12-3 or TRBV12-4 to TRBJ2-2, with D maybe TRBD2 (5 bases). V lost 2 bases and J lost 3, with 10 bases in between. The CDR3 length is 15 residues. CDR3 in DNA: TGTGCCAGCAGTTTACGTCTAGCCCACACCGGGGAGCTGTTTTTT. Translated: CASSLRLAHTGELFF.

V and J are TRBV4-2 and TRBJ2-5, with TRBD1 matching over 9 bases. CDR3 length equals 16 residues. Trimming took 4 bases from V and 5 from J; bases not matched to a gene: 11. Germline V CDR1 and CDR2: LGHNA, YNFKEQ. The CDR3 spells CASSPRTGQGIETQYF. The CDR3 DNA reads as TGTGCCAGCAGCCCTCGGACCGGACAGGGGATCGAGACCCAGTACTTC.

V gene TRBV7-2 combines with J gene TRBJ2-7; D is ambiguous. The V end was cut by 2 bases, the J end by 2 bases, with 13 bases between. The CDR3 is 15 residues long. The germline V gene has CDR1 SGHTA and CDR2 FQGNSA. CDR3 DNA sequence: TGTGCCAGCAGCTTACTCAGCTACGCCACCTACGAGCAGTACTTC. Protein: CASSLLSYATYEQYF.

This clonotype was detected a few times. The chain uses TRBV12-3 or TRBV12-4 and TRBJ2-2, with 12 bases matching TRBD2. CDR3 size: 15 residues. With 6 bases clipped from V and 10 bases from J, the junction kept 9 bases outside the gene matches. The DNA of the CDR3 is TGTGCCAGCAGCCTAGCGGGAGGGTTCCCTGAGGAGCTGTTTTTT. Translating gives CASSLAGGFPEELFF.

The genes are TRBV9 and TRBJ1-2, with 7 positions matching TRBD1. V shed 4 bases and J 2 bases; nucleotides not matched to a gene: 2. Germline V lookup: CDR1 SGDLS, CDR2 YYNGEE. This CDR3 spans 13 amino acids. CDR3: CASSKTGNYGYTF. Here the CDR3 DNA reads TGTGCCAGCAGCAAGACAGGGAACTATGGCTACACCTTC.

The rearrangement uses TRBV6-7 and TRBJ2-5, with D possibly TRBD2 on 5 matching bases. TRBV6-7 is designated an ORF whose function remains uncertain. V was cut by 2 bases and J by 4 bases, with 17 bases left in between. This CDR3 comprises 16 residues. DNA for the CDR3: TGTGCCAGCAGTTACGGCAACCGGCAGGCGGGAGAGACCCAGTACTTC. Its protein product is CASSYGNRQAGETQYF.

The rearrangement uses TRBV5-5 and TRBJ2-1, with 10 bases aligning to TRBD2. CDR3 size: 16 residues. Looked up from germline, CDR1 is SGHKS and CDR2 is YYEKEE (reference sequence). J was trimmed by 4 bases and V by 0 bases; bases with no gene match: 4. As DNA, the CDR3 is TGTGCCAGCAGCTTGGCCCTAGCGGGAGTGTACAATGAGCAGTTCTTC. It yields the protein CASSLALAGVYNEQFF. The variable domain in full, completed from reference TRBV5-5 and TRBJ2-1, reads DAGVTQSPTHLIKTRGQQVTLRCSPISGHKSVSWYQQVLGQGPQFIFQYYEKEERGRGNFPDRFSARQFPNYSSELNVNALLLGDSALYLCASSLALAGVYNEQFFGPGTRLTVL.

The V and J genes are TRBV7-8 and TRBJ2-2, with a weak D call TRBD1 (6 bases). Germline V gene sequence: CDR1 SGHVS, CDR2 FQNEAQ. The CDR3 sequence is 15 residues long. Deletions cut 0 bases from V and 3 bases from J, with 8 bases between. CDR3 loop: CASSLASGDTGELFF. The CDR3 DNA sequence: TGTGCCAGCAGCTTAGCGTCAGGGGACACCGGGGAGCTGTTTTTT.

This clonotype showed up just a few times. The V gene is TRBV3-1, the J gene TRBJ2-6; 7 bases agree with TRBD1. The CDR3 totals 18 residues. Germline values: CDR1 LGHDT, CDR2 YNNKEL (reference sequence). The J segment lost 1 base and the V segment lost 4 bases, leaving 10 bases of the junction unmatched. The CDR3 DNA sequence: TGTGCCAGCAGCCGGGCCGGGACAGCTTTTTCTGGGGCCAACGTCCTGACTTTC. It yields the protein CASSRAGTAFSGANVLTF.

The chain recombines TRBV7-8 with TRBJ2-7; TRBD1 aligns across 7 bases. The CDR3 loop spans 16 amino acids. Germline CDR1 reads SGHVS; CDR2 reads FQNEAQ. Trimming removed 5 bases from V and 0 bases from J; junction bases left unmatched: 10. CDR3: CASSRSRGQSSYEQYF. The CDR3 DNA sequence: TGTGCCAGCAGCCGAAGTAGGGGACAGAGCTCCTACGAGCAGTACTTC.

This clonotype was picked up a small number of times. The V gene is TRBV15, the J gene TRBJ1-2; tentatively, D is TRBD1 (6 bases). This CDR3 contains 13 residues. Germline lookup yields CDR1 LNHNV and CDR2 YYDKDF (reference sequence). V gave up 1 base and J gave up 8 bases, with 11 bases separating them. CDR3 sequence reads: CATSRGRGEGYTF. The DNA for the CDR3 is TGTGCCACCAGCAGAGGCAGGGGTGAAGGCTACACCTTC.

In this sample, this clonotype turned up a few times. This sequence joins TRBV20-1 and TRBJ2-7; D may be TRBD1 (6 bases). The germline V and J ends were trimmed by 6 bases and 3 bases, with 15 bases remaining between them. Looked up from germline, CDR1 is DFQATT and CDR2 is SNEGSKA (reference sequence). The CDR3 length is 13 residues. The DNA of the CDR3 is TGCAGTGCGTATGGACAGAGTAACTACGAGCAGTACTTC. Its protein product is CSAYGQSNYEQYF.

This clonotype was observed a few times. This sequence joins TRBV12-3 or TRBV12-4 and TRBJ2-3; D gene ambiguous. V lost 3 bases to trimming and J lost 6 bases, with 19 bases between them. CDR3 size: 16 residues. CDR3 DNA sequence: TGTGCCAGCAGTTTCGGGCGGATCCGGTTTGGGGATACGCAGTATTTT. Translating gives CASSFGRIRFGDTQYF.

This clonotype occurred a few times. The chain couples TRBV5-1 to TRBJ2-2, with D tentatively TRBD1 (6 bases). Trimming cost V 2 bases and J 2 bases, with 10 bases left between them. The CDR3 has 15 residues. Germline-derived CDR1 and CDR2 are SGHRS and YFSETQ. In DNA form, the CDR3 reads TGCGCCAGCAGCTTCACAGGGCCAAACACCGGGGAGCTGTTTTTT. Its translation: CASSFTGPNTGELFF.

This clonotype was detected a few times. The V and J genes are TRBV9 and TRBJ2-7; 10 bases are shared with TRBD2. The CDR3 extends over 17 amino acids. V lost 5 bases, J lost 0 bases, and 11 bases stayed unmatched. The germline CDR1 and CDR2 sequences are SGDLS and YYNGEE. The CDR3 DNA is TGTGCCAGCAGTACCCCGCGTAGCGGGAGGACCTCCTACGAGCAGTACTTC. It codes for CASSTPRSGRTSYEQYF.

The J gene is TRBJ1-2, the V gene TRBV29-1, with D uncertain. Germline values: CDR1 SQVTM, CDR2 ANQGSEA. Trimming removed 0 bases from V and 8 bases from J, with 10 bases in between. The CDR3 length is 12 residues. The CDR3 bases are TGCAGCGTTGAAGAGGGGTTGGGAGGCTACACCTTC. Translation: CSVEEGLGGYTF.